This TCR beta chain was sequenced for a study of T-cell memory formation after mild COVID-19. Background on the study: The study found TCR clusters largely donor specific.

Study-level findings and limits: Contracting CD4+ clones sat mainly in CM and EM; CD8+ in EMRA. Researchers found some responding clones in pre-infection memory, a sign that cross-reactive memory joined.

Germline values: CDR1 DFQATT, CDR2 SNEGSKA (reference sequence). CDR3 length: 12 amino acids. The ends were cut back, 6 bases at V and 6 bases at J, with 14 bases in the middle. TCRdb reanalysed the 5' RACE reads using MiXCR and keeps one entry per CDR3 protein. This table holds 40,000 to 45,000 distinct CDR3 sequences, 7.3% found once. On this clonotype: Its antigen remains unknown.

Material for sequencing was PBMCs or a T cell subset sorted from them (not recorded which). This TCR derives from a man aged 18-30 years who had mild COVID-19 (a few samples of this study predate the infection). Cell type and time point are not known. The rearrangement links TRBV20-1 to TRBJ2-5; D possibly corresponds to TRBD1 (6 bases). The CDR3 protein is CSALGRGKTQYF. In nucleotides, the CDR3 is TGCAGTGCCCTCGGCAGGGGCAAGACCCAGTACTTC.